This T cell receptor (beta chain) appears in the sequencing data of a study of shared clonotypes between healthy human individuals (dated by TCRdb to the early 2020s). Turning to the overall study: A few men and a couple of women, aged 18 to 49 years, made up the cohort. Between about 0.9 and 9 billion PBMCs per donor were obtained by leukapheresis. Libraries were prepared and TCR repertoires were sequenced by different laboratories using diverse techniques, in order to increase sequencing depth and limit assay-specific biases. Blood TCR repertoires of several healthy adults were deeply sequenced to estimate repertoire size and the extent of clonotype sharing between individuals. For each donor, CD4 naive and CD4 memory were each run on three plates, CD8 naive on two plates, and CD8 memory on one plate. Findings and caveats that apply to the study as a whole: The genetic and exposure-history diversity represented was limited by the small number of donors. Rarefaction of sorted-subset datasets indicated incomplete sequencing despite the large sequencing depth. When several donors were compared, the shared fraction of clonotypes was about 5% for naive CD4, 3.5% to 4% for naive CD8, 2% to 2.5% for memory CD4, and 0.4% for memory CD8. Naive subsets generally had larger estimated clonotype richness than memory subsets did. Compared with non-shared clonotypes, the clonotypes found in all four sorted-subset donors had higher generation probabilities. Sampling was limited to blood, and TCR repertoires in tissue likely differ from TCR repertoires in blood. Based on pairwise subsampling, the degree of clonotype sharing among donors was expected to be affected by sequencing depth.

TCR CDR3 regions were amplified from genomic DNA by multiplex PCR using the deep immunoSEQ assay. Genomic DNA extracted from each cell subset was distributed evenly over all wells of several immunoSEQ 96-well plates, and each plate served as one replicate. Each replicate PCR for sorted subsets received around 0.2 ug genomic DNA, equal to roughly 33,000 T cell genomes. Purified libraries were measured with a Qubit 3.0 fluorometer, size-checked on a Bioanalyzer 2100, and measured again with the KAPA Library Quantification kit. Every immunoSEQ 96-well plate was sequenced on a separate single-read 150-cycle Illumina NextSeq 550 flow cell. The paper's processing steps were these. Because the immunoSEQ output held only junctional sequences and lacked quality scores, the filtering could not match the filtering applied to full-length reads. Sequences were annotated with PyIR, a Python wrapper for IgBLAST v1.9, and V/J genes and CDR3 were assigned using IMGT germline references. Reads were filtered out if the reads had weak V/J assignments (E-value above 1e-6), no CDR3, stop codons, out-of-frame junctions, or ambiguous translated residues. A V3J clonotype was defined by an identical inferred V gene, J gene, and CDR3 amino acid sequence. The percentage overlap between two repertoires was calculated by dividing the number of shared unique clonotypes by the size of the smaller repertoire. Richness of each repertoire was evaluated using RTK rarefaction, the Chao1 estimator, and Recon v2.1 estimates of unobserved clonotypes. For all TCRbeta clonotypes obtained by the gDNA method from a handful of donors, generation probabilities were computed with OLGA. Not all clones reach the TCRdb copy of this immuneACCESS table, which keeps in-frame sequences only. Checked studies attribute under half of the gap to unresolved V genes and leave the rest unexplained. Clone size and V and J calls were adopted from that table, with D and trimming inferred from the DNA. Recorded for this sample are some 2,500,000 clones; roughly 93% of them occurred a single time. Approximately 0.35% of the sample is in the top ten clones.

The donors were healthy, HIV-negative adults who had no recently reported acute infections or vaccinations. All donors were Caucasian adults living in Nashville, Tennessee, USA. CD4+ T cells were enriched through magnetic negative selection, after which naive cells were positively selected on CD45RA and the remaining negative fraction served as the memory subset. Blood was obtained by leukapheresis, after which PBMCs were separated by Ficoll-Histopaque density gradient centrifugation and cryopreserved in liquid nitrogen vapor phase. Analytical flow cytometry was used to check the purity and quantity of each magnetically sorted T cell population. Genomic DNA was isolated from each sorted fraction and quantified by UV absorbance on a Nanodrop 2000c. In the case of this clone: The antigen it binds to is not known. Nothing much larger sits one base from this clone, and base qualities are not available.

CDR1 and CDR2, looked up from the germline V gene, are SGDLS and YYNGEE. V lost 3 bases and J lost 4 bases; the stretch between them is 16 bases long. The CDR3 numbers 16 residues from cysteine through phenylalanine. The sequence is cut down to CDR3 DNA, 48 bases in frame from base 1. The chain is assembled from TRBV9 and TRBJ2-2; the D gene is possibly TRBD1, with 6 bases matching. The origin of this receptor is a man between 18 and 29 years old in good health. Some clones in this sample may be carry-over from other donors' samples. Material for sequencing was naive CD4+ T cells from PBMCs. Interpreted using the paper, the cell subset or site label stands for: CD45RA+ positively selected. The bases read TGTGCCAGCAGCGGAGGGGGACCCCTTTTCACCGGGGAGCTGTTTTTT. This translates into CASSGGGPLFTGELFF.